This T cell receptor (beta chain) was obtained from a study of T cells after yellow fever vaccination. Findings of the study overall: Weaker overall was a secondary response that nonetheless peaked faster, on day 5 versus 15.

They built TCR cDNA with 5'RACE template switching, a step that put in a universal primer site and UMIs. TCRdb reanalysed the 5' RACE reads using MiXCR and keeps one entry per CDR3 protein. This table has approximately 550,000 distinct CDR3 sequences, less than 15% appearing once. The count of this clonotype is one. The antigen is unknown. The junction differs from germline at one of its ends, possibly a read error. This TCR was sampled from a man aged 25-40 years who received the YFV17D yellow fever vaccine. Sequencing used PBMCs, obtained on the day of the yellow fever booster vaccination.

CDR3 in amino acids: CSATGLSPNNEHFF. As DNA, the CDR3 is TGCAGTGCGACCGGACTCAGCCCGAACAATGAGCATTTCTTC. The chain has TRBV20-1 and TRBJ2-1; a possible D gene is TRBD2 (5 bases). This CDR3 spans 14 amino acids. Germline values: CDR1 DFQATT, CDR2 SNEGSKA (reference sequence).